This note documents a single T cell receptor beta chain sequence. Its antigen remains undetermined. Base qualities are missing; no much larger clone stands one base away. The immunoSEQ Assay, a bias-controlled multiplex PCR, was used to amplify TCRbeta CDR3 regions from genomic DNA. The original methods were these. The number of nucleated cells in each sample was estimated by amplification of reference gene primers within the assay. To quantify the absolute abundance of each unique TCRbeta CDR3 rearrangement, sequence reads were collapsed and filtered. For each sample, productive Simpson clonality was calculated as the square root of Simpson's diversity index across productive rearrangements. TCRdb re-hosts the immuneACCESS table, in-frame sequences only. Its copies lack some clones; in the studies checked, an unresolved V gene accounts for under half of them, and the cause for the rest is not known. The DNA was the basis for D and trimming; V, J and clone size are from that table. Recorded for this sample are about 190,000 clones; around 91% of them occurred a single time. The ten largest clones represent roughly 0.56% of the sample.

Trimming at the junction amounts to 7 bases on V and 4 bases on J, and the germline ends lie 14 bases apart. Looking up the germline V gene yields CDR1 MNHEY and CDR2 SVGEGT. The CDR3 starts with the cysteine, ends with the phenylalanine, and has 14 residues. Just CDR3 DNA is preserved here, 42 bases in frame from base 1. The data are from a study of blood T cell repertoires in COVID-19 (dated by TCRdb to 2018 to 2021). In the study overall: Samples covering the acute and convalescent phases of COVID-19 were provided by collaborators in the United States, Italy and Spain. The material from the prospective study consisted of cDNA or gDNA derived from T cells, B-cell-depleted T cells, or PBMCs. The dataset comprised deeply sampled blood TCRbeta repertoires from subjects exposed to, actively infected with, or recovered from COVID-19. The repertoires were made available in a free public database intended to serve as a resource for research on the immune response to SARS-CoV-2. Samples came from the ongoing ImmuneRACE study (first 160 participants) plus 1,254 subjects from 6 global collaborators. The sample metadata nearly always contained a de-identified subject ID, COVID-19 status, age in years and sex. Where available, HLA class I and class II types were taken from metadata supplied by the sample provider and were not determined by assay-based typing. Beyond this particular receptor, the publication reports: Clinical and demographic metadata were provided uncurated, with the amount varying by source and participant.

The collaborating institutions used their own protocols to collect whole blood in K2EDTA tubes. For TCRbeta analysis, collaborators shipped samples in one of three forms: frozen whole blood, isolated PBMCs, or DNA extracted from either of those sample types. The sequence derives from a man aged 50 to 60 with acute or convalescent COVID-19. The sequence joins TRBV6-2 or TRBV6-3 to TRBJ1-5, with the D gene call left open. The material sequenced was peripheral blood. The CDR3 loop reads CASNPAGYNQPQHF. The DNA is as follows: TGTGCCAGCAACCCTGCAGGATATAATCAGCCCCAGCATTTT.